This TCR beta chain was captured in a study of circulating tumor DNA in untreated peripheral T-cell lymphoma. V shed 3 bases, J shed 5 bases, and the junction held 6 bases outside the gene matches. This CDR3 contains 16 residues. The germline V gene has CDR1 MDHEN and CDR2 SYDVKM. Profiled with immunoSEQ multiplex PCR; TCRdb holds only in-frame clones, not every one. The sample lists 6,600 or so clones, more than 55% occurring once. The table lists this clone with a few counts. Its specificity is not known. Study results and limitations: Tumor-specific clonotypes: identified in 60% to 80% of patients, approximately 90% of baseline tissues.

Before treatment, baseline tumor tissue was collected for sequencing. The receptor was derived from a human donor with peripheral T-cell lymphoma. V is TRBV28 and J is TRBJ2-3; 12 bases match TRBD2. Sequenced: tumor tissue. DNA for the CDR3: TGTGCCAGCAGTTTCCCTAGCGGGAGGGCCATAGATACGCAGTATTTT. Translation: CASSFPSGRAIDTQYF.